Each of the 30 T cell receptor beta chains below was sequenced from the same sample in a study of metastatic and nonmetastatic thyroid tumors. Prior to thyroid surgery, none of the patients had received any treatment. TCRdb re-analyzed the PCR reads using MiXCR. Seen here are roughly 4,500 clones, approximately 19% observed once, and the top ten hold 16%. Material for sequencing was adjacent normal tissue. These TCRs come from a female donor with papillary thyroid cancer or a benign thyroid nodule (not recorded which). Some clones in this sample may be carry-over from other donors' samples.

This clone was counted a few times. This sequence joins TRBV27 and TRBJ2-2; possible D gene TRBD1, 6 bases. This CDR3 spans 15 amino acids. The V and J ends lost 1 base and 6 bases respectively, with 12 bases between them. The germline V gene encodes CDR1 MNHEY and CDR2 SMNVEV (reference sequence). CDR3 amino acids: CASSLFRGLSGELFF. The CDR3 coding sequence is TGTGCCAGCAGTTTATTCAGGGGCCTGTCCGGGGAGCTGTTTTTT.

By sample share, this clone is medium-sized (0.01 to 0.1%). The V gene is TRBV27, the J gene TRBJ2-4, with 7 bases fitting TRBD1. The CDR3 has 14 residues. Looked up from germline, CDR1 is MNHEY and CDR2 is SMNVEV (reference sequence). The junction had 11 bases not matched to a gene; V was cut back by 8 bases and J by 7 bases. CDR3 loop: CASAGTDSGNIQYF. The CDR3 DNA sequence: TGTGCCAGCGCAGGGACAGACTCTGGGAACATTCAGTACTTC.

Many counts were recorded for this clone. This chain connects TRBV4-1 to TRBJ1-5, with a possible D match to TRBD1 (6 bases). The V end was cut by 0 bases, the J end by 7 bases, with 13 bases between. From germline, CDR1 is MGHRA and CDR2 YSYEKL. The CDR3 has 15 residues. The CDR3 loop reads CASSQDSGGRQPQHF. The CDR3 nucleotides are TGCGCCAGCAGCCAAGACTCGGGGGGCAGGCAGCCCCAGCATTTT.

Many counts were recorded for this clone. Possible read error: a much larger clone is one base away. This chain uses TRBV3-1 with TRBJ1-1; D gene unclear. In germline, CDR1 is LGHDT, CDR2 YNNKEL (reference sequence). The ends were cut back, 7 bases at V and 3 bases at J, with 15 bases in the middle. The CDR3 has 14 residues. CDR3 region: CASTAGVGYTEAFF. CDR3 coding DNA: TGTGCCAGCACCGCCGGGGTAGGATACACTGAAGCTTTCTTT. The full variable domain, in which reference TRBV3-1 and TRBJ1-1 provide the parts outside the CDR3, is DTAVSQTPKYLVTQMGNDKSIKCEQNLGHDTMYWYKQDSKKFLKIMFSYNNKELIINETVPNRFSPKSPDKAHLNLHINSLELGDSAVYFCASTAGVGYTEAFFGQGTRLTVV.

This clone was observed a handful of times. This rearrangement joins TRBV19 to TRBJ1-5; D perhaps matches TRBD1 (5 bases). From germline, CDR1 is LNHDA and CDR2 SQIVND (reference sequence). V dropped 1 base and J dropped 5 bases, with 12 bases sitting between them. There are 15 residues in the CDR3. Here the CDR3 DNA reads TGTGCCAGTAGTATAGTAAGTGGAGGGGATCAGCCCCAGCATTTT. As protein: CASSIVSGGDQPQHF.

At least ten counts were recorded for this clone. The J gene is TRBJ2-7, the V gene TRBV3-1, with D tentatively TRBD2 (6 bases). With 5 bases removed from V and 7 bases from J, the gap between germline ends came to 24 bases. Germline-derived CDR1 and CDR2 are LGHDT and YNNKEL (reference sequence). This CDR3 contains 16 residues. Written as DNA, the CDR3 is TGTGCCAGCAGCGATGTGGTTGTGGCCTCTCGGGGGGAGCAGTACTTC. This translates into CASSDVVVASRGEQYF.

The chain employs TRBV2 and TRBJ1-4; 11 nucleotides line up with TRBD1. The CDR3 sequence is 14 residues long. The junction had 3 bases not matched to a gene; V was cut back by 4 bases and J by 8 bases. CDR1 is SNHLY and CDR2 is FYNNEI in the germline V gene. The CDR3 DNA reads as TGTGCCAGCAGTGTGGACAGGGGGCAAGAAAAACTGTTTTTT. Protein: CASSVDRGQEKLFF.

Within the sample, this clone is medium-sized. J is TRBJ1-1 and V is TRBV15, with 10 bases lining up with TRBD1. Germline values: CDR1 LNHNV, CDR2 YYDKDF (reference sequence). The CDR3 is 15 residues long. J was trimmed by 3 bases and V by 0 bases; bases with no gene match: 1. In nucleotides, the CDR3 is TGTGCCACCAGCAGAGAAGGGACAGGGGACACTGAAGCTTTCTTT. This codes for CATSREGTGDTEAFF.

This clone came up a few times. A read error is possible here, since a much larger clone lies one base away. The same CDR3 can be traced to other DNA sequences in this sample. This CDR3 is CASSPGTSGGVQETQYF. The CDR3 DNA is TGTGCCAGCAGCCCCGGGACAAGCGGGGGGGTCCAAGAGACCCAGTACTTC. The chain employs TRBV7-2 and TRBJ2-5, with TRBD2 matching over 10 bases. The CDR3 is made up of 17 amino acids. From germline, CDR1 is SGHTA and CDR2 FQGNSA. J was trimmed by 1 base and V by 5 bases; bases with no gene match: 10.

The table lists this clone with a few counts. V usage is TRBV6-2 or TRBV6-3 and J usage is TRBJ1-1; 7 positions match TRBD1. The ends lost 4 bases at V and 3 bases at J; junction bases unmatched: 2. The CDR3 extends over 13 amino acids. The germline V gene encodes CDR1 MNHEY and CDR2 SVGEGT. The CDR3 DNA is TGTGCCAGCAGTTGGACAGGCCACACTGAAGCTTTCTTT. The encoded protein is CASSWTGHTEAFF.

V gene TRBV12-3 or TRBV12-4 combines with J gene TRBJ2-1, with D possibly TRBD2 on 6 matching bases. V was shortened by 2 bases and J by 2 bases, with 25 bases between the two germline ends. The CDR3 is 20 amino acids. CDR3 sequence (DNA): TGTGCCAGCAGTTTACTTTTCTGCAGGGAGGATGGGTCCACCTACAATGAGCAGTTCTTC. It encodes CASSLLFCREDGSTYNEQFF.

The genes are TRBV6-1 and TRBJ2-7, with D uncertain. The CDR3 is 15 residues long. Trimming left V 2 bases short and J 2 bases short, with 13 bases between. Per the germline V gene, CDR1 is MNHNS and CDR2 is SASEGT. In DNA, the CDR3 is TGTGCCAGCAGTGAATTAAGGGCCCTGACCTACGAGCAGTACGTC. It translates to CASSELRALTYEQYV.

This clone was counted a few times. The V gene is TRBV6-1, the J gene TRBJ2-7, with a possible D match to TRBD1 (5 bases). Germline V gene sequence: CDR1 MNHNS, CDR2 SASEGT. V lost 2 bases and J lost 3, with 11 bases in between. This CDR3 region has 14 residues. The CDR3 DNA is TGTGCCAGCAGTGAAAGGGGCAGGGTCTACGAGCAGTACTTC. This gives the protein CASSERGRVYEQYF.

For this clone: A read error may explain this, as a much larger clone is one base away. Other DNA sequences in the sample encode the same CDR3. This rearrangement joins TRBV27 to TRBJ2-5, with D perhaps TRBD2 (7 bases). The V and J ends lost 1 base and 5 bases respectively, with 20 bases between them. Germline values: CDR1 MNHEY, CDR2 SMNVEV (reference sequence). This CDR3 has 17 amino acids. This chain's CDR3 is CASSLWGGGGPRETQYF. The CDR3 nucleotides read TGTGCCAGCAGTTTATGGGGAGGGGGTGGGCCTCGGGAGACCCAGTACTTC.

This clone has a handful of counts. The rearrangement links TRBV28 to TRBJ2-2; 8 bases are shared with TRBD1. This CDR3 comprises 18 residues. Germline V gene data show CDR1 as MDHEN and CDR2 as SYDVKM. The trim removed 7 bases at V and 2 bases at J, leaving 15 bases unmatched. The CDR3 spells CASTSKDRAAGNTGELFF. CDR3 bases: TGTGCCAGCACCTCTAAGGACAGGGCAGCTGGAAACACCGGGGAGCTGTTTTTT.

This clone is deemed medium-sized. The rearrangement joins TRBV7-3 to TRBJ2-1, with D possibly matching TRBD1 (6 bases). The CDR3 contains 12 residues. Germline-derived CDR1 and CDR2 are SGHTA and FQGTGA. V was clipped by 10 bases and J by 9 bases, with 16 bases between them. CDR3 bases: TGTGCCACCGGACAGAACAATCGTGAGCAGTTCTTC. Protein product: CATGQNNREQFF.

This clone was observed many times. The chain links TRBV9 to TRBJ1-6; D call uncertain. The germline V gene encodes CDR1 SGDLS and CDR2 YYNGEE. V lost 3 bases and J 6 bases, leaving 7 bases between the germline ends. There are 13 residues in the CDR3. CDR3 region: CASSGGFNSPLHF. The CDR3 bases are TGTGCCAGCAGCGGGGGTTTTAATTCACCCCTCCACTTT.

This clone showed up many times. A much larger clone differs by one base, so this may be a read error. Other nucleotide sequences in the sample specify the same CDR3. The rearrangement joins TRBV28 to TRBJ1-2; D might be TRBD1 (5 bases). The CDR3 runs 16 residues. V was trimmed by 5 bases and J by 6 bases, leaving 22 bases between them. Germline CDR1 reads MDHEN; CDR2 reads SYDVKM. DNA of the CDR3: TGTGCCAGCAGTGGGGGGTCGGTAATCGCGGCGAATGGCTACACCTTC. The encoded protein is CASSGGSVIAANGYTF.

Only a few counts were recorded for this clone. The rearrangement uses TRBV19 and TRBJ2-1; the D is unclear. The CDR3 totals 14 residues. Trimming cost V 1 base and J 0 bases, with 4 bases left between them. Germline CDR1 reads LNHDA; CDR2 reads SQIVND (reference sequence). In DNA, the CDR3 is TGTGCCAGTAGTATAGGCACCTCCTACAATGAGCAGTTCTTC. It codes for CASSIGTSYNEQFF. The full variable domain, with the rest looked up from reference TRBV19 and TRBJ2-1, is DGGITQSPKYLFRKEGQNVTLSCEQNLNHDAMYWYRQDPGQGLRLIYYSQIVNDFQKGDIAEGYSVSREKKESFPLTVTSAQKNPTAFYLCASSIGTSYNEQFFGPGTRLTVL.

This clone was detected a few times. This sequence joins TRBV20-1 and TRBJ2-7, with TRBD1 matching over 7 bases. The CDR3 has 15 residues. V lost 6 bases and J lost 5; bases outside the gene matches: 16. From germline, CDR1 is DFQATT and CDR2 SNEGSKA (reference sequence). CDR3 sequence: CSAVSGAGGQNEQYF. The CDR3 DNA sequence: TGCAGTGCCGTATCCGGGGCAGGGGGTCAGAACGAGCAGTACTTC.

This clone was seen repeatedly, ten times or more. This chain uses TRBV5-1 with TRBJ2-2; D possibly corresponds to TRBD2 (6 bases). Per germline, CDR1 SGHRS and CDR2 YFSETQ. CDR3 length: 17 amino acids. V shed 1 base and J shed 0 bases, with 13 bases lying between them. CDR3 DNA: TGCGCCAGCAGCTTGTACGGGGGAGCCGCGAACACCGGGGAGCTGTTTTTT. It translates to CASSLYGGAANTGELFF.

The J gene is TRBJ2-7, the V gene TRBV7-2, with a weak D call TRBD1 (6 bases). V was clipped by 1 base and J by 0 bases, with 10 bases between them. Germline CDR1 and CDR2: SGHTA and FQGNSA. CDR3 length: 15 amino acids. Here the CDR3 reads CASSLETGLSYEQYF. The CDR3 region has the DNA TGTGCCAGCAGCTTAGAAACAGGGCTCTCCTACGAGCAGTACTTC. The full variable domain, rest sourced from reference TRBV7-2 and TRBJ2-7, is GAGVSQSPSNKVTEKGKDVELRCDPISGHTALYWYRQSLGQGLEFLIYFQGNSAPDKSGLPSDRFSAERTGGSVSTLTIQRTQQEDSAVYLCASSLETGLSYEQYFGPGTRLTVT.

Within the sample, this clone is large (0.1 to 1%). The chain employs TRBV27 and TRBJ2-7; TRBD2 matches 7 bases. CDR1 is MNHEY, CDR2 SMNVEV, per germline (reference sequence). With V trimmed by 5 bases and J by 0 bases, 10 bases remained unmatched. This CDR3 is 16 amino acids long. CDR3 DNA: TGTGCCAGCAGTACCCCGTCGGCTAGCGGCTCCTACGAGCAGTACTTC. Translating it yields CASSTPSASGSYEQYF.

This clone was seen once. The rearrangement uses TRBV30 and TRBJ1-5, with D uncertain. The V end was cut by 8 bases, the J end by 5 bases, with 16 bases between. CDR1 and CDR2 (germline): GTSNPN, SVGIG (reference sequence). The CDR3 loop spans 13 amino acids. CDR3 nucleotides: TGTGCCCGTAGTTCGGGCCCCTATCAGCCCCAGCATTTT. This gives the protein CARSSGPYQPQHF.

This clone was found a few times. This chain links TRBV6-4 with TRBJ2-5; D may match TRBD1 or TRBD2 (7 bases each). Per the germline V gene, CDR1 is MRHNA and CDR2 is SNTAGT. The V end lost 5 bases, the J end lost 4 bases, and 20 bases lay between the germline ends. The CDR3 totals 16 residues. CDR3 coding DNA: TGTGCCAGCAGTTTGCCTACAGGGGAGGGAGGAGAGACCCAGTACTTC. Protein product: CASSLPTGEGGETQYF.

The table lists this clone with a few counts. An end of the junction does not agree with germline; a read error may underlie this. The genes are TRBV19 and TRBJ2-4; D is unclear. The CDR3 sequence is 13 residues long. Germline assignment: CDR1 LNHDA and CDR2 SQIVND (reference sequence). CDR3 sequence: CSSSIGQVNIQYF. The DNA for the CDR3 is TGTTCCAGTAGTATCGGGCAGGTAAACATTCAGTACTTC.

The sample holds a few counts of this clone. The V gene is TRBV28, the J gene TRBJ1-1; 7 bases fit TRBD1. The CDR3 is 14 amino acids. V trimming: 6 bases; J trimming: 3 bases; junction bases outside the gene matches: 7. Per the germline V gene, CDR1 is MDHEN and CDR2 is SYDVKM. The CDR3 reads CASRAGGGDTEAFF. The CDR3 nucleotides are TGTGCCAGCAGGGCAGGGGGGGGCGACACTGAAGCTTTCTTT.

On this clone itself: One end of the junction fails to match germline, which may point to a read error. This sample also contains other DNA sequences that code for the same CDR3. The chain links TRBV11-1 to TRBJ2-5, with 9 bases lining up with TRBD1. The CDR3 runs 16 residues. Germline V gene sequence: CDR1 SGHAT, CDR2 FQDESV (reference sequence). CDR3 bases: TGTGCCAGTAGCATACAACCACAGGGGGCATCAGAGACACAGTACTTC. As protein: CASSIQPQGASETQYF.

This clone has ten or more counts. The chain employs TRBV7-9 and TRBJ1-2; 9 bases align to TRBD1. CDR1 and CDR2 from the germline V gene are SEHNR and FQNEAQ (reference sequence). The junction had 9 bases not matched to a gene; V was cut back by 6 bases and J by 7 bases. This CDR3 contains 14 residues. The DNA for the CDR3 is TGTGCCAGCAGTCATACGGACAGGGGAGGTGGCTACACCTTC. Translation: CASSHTDRGGGYTF.

Judged by abundance, this clone is medium-sized. This rearrangement joins TRBV6-1 to TRBJ2-3, with 7 bases matching TRBD1. There are 15 residues in the CDR3. CDR1 is MNHNS and CDR2 is SASEGT in the germline V gene. The V gene end was trimmed by 5 bases and the J gene end by 2 bases; junction bases not matched to a gene: 7. The DNA of the CDR3 is TGTGCCAGCAGTACACCGGGACAGATCACAGATACGCAGTATTTT. Translated, it gives CASSTPGQITDTQYF.